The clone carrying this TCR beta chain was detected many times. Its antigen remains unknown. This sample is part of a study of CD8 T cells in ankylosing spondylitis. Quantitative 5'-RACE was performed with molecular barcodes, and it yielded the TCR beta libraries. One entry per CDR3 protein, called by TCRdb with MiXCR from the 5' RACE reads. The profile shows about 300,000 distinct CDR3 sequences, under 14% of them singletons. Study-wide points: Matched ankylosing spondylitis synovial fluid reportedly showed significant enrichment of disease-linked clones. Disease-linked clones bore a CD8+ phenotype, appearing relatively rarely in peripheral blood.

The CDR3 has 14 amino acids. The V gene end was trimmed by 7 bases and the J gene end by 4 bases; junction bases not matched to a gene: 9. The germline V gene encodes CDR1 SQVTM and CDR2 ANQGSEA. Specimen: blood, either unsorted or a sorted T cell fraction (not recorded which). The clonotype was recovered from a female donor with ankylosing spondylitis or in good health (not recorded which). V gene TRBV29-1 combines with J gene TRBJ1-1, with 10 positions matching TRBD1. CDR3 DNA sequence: TGCAGCGCCGGTACCGGGACAGGGGCCACTGAAGCTTTCTTT. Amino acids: CSAGTGTGATEAFF.